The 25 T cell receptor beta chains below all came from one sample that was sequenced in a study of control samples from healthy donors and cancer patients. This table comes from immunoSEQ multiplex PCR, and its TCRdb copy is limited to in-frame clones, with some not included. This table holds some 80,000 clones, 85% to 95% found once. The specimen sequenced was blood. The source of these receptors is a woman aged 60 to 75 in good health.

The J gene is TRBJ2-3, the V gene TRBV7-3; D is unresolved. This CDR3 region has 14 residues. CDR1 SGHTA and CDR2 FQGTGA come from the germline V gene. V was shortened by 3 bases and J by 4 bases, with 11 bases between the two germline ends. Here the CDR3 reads CASSLVGGSDTQYF. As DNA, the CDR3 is TGTGCCAGCAGCTTGGTGGGTGGATCAGATACGCAGTATTTT.

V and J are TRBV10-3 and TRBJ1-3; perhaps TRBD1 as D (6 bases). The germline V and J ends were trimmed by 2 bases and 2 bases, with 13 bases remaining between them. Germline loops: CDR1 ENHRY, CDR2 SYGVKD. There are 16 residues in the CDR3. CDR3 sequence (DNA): TGTGCCATCAGTGAGCCTGAACAGGGCCCTGGAAACACCATATATTTT. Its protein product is CAISEPEQGPGNTIYF.

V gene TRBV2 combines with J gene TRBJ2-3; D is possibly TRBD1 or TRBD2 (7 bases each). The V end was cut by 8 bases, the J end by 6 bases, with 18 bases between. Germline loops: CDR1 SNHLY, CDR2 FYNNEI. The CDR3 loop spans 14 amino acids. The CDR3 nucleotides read TGTGCCAGCCCAGGGGGGACTACCATGGATACGCAGTATTTT. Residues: CASPGGTTMDTQYF.

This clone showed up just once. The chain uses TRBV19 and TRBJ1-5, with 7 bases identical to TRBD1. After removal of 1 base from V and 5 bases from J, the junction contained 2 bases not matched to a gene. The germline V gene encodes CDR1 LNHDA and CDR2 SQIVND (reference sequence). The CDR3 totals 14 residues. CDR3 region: CASSIGTGYQPQHF. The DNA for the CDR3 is TGTGCCAGTAGTATAGGGACAGGTTATCAGCCCCAGCATTTT.

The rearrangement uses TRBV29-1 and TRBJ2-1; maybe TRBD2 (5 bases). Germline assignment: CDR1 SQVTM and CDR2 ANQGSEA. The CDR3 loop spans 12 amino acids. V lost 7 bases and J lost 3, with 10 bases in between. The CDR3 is CSAEGDYNEQFF. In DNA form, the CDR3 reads TGCAGCGCTGAGGGCGACTACAATGAGCAGTTCTTC.

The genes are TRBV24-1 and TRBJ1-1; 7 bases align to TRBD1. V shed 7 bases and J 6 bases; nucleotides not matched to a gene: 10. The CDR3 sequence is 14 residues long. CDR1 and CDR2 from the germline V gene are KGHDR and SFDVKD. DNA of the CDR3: TGTGCCACCAGGTACAGGGGATTTGTCGCTGAAGCTTTCTTT. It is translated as CATRYRGFVAEAFF.

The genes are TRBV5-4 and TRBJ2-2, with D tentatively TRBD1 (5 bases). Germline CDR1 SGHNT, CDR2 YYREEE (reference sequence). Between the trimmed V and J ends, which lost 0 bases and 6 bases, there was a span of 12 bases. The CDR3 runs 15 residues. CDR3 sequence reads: CASSLDSGPAGELFF. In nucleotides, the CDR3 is TGTGCCAGCAGCTTGGACTCAGGGCCGGCCGGGGAGCTGTTTTTT.

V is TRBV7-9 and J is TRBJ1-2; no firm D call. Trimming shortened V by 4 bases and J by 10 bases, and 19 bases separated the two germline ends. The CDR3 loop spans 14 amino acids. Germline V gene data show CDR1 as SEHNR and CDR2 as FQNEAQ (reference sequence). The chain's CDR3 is CASSSMVGVPDYTF. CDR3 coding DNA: TGTGCCAGCAGCTCTATGGTTGGGGTCCCCGACTACACCTTC.

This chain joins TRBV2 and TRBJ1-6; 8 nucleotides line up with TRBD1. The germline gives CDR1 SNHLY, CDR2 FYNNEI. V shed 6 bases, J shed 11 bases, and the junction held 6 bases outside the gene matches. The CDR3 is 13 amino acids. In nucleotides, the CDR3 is TGTGCCAGCAGGGCAGGGGGCATGGCACCCCTCCACTTT. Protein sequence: CASRAGGMAPLHF.

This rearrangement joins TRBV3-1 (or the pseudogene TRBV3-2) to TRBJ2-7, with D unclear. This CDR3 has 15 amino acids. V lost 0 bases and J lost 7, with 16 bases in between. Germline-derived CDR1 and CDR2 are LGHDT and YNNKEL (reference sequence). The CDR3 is CASSQDLRTTLEQYF. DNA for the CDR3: TGTGCCAGCAGCCAAGATCTAAGGACCACTTTGGAGCAGTACTTC.

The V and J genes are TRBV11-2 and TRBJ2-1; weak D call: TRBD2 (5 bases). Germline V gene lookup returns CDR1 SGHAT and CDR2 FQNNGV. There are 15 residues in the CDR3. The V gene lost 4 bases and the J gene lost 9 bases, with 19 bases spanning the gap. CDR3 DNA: TGTGCCAGCAGCTCCCTTGGCCACGAGGGCGGTGAGCAGTTCTTC. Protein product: CASSSLGHEGGEQFF.

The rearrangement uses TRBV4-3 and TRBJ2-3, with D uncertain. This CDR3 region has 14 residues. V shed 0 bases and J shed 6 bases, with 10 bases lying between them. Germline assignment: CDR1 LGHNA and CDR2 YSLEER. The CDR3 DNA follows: TGCGCCAGCAGCCAAGAACTCTTAATGGATACGCAGTATTTT. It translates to CASSQELLMDTQYF.

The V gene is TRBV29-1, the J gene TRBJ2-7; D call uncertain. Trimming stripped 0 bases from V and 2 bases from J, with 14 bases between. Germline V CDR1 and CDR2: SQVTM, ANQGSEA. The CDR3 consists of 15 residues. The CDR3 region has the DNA TGCAGCGTTGAAGAAATCGGCAGGTCGACCTACGAGCAGTACTTC. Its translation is CSVEEIGRSTYEQYF.

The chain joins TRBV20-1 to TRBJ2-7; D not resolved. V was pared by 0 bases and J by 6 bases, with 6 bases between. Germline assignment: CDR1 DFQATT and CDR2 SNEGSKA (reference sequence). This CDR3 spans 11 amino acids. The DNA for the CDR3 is TGCAGTGCTAGAGAACTGATCGAGCAGTACTTC. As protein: CSARELIEQYF.

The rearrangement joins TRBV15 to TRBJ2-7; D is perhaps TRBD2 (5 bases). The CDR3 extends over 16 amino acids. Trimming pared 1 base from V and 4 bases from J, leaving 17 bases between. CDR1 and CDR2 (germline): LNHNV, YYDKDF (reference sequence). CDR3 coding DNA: TGTGCCACCAGCAGAGGAGAGACTACTCATGGTTACGAGCAGTACTTC. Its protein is CATSRGETTHGYEQYF.

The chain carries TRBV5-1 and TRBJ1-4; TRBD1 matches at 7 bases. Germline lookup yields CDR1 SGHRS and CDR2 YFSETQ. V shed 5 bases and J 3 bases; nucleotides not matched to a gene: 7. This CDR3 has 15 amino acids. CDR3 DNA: TGCGCCAGCAGTCGTCGACAGGGACCTAATGAAAAACTGTTTTTT. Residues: CASSRRQGPNEKLFF.

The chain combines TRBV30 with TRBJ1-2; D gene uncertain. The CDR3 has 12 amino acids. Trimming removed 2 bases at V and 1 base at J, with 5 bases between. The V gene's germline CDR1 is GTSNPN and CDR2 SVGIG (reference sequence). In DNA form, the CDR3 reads TGTGCCTGGAGTCCGGATAACTATGGCTACACCTTC. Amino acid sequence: CAWSPDNYGYTF.

CDR3 nucleotide sequence: TGTGCCAGCAGCCAAGGGCTAGCGGGAGTAAGTACGCAGTATTTT. Amino acids: CASSQGLAGVSTQYF. The rearrangement joins TRBV3-1 (or the pseudogene TRBV3-2) to TRBJ2-3; 10 bases agree with TRBD2. The CDR3 covers 15 residues. The trim removed 1 base at V and 8 bases at J, leaving 6 bases unmatched. Germline values: CDR1 LGHDT, CDR2 YNNKEL (reference sequence).

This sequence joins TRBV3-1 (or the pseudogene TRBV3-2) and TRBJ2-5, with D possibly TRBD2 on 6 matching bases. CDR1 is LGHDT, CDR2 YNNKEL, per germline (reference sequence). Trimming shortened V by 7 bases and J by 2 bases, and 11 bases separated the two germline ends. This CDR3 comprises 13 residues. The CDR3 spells CASTGGEQETQYF. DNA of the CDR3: TGTGCCAGCACAGGCGGGGAACAAGAGACCCAGTACTTC.

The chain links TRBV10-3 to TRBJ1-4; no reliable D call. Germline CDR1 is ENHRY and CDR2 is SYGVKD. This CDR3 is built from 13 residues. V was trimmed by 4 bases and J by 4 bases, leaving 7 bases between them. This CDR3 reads CAISVMDNEKLFF. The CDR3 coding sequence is TGTGCCATCAGTGTGATGGATAATGAAAAACTGTTTTTT.

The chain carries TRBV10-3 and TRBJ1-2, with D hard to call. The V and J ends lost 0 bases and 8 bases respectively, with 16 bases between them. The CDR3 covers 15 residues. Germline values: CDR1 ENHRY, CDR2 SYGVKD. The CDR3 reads CAISESSPERRGYTF. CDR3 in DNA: TGTGCCATCAGTGAGTCGAGCCCTGAACGGAGGGGCTACACCTTC.

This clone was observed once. This CDR3 is CASSLDGFQETQYF. The CDR3 coding sequence is TGCGCCAGCAGCCTAGACGGATTCCAAGAGACCCAGTACTTC. The chain links TRBV5-1 to TRBJ2-5, with D hard to call. The CDR3 is 14 amino acids. Germline V gene sequence: CDR1 SGHRS, CDR2 YFSETQ. The V end was cut by 4 bases, the J end by 1 base, with 11 bases between.

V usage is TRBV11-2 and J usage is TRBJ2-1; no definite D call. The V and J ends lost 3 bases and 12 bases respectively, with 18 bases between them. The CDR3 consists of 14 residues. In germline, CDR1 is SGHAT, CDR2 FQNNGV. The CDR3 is CASSLHRTSGGQFF. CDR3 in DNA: TGTGCCAGCAGCTTGCACCGCACGAGTGGTGGGCAGTTCTTC. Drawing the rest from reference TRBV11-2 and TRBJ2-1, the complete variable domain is EAGVAQSPRYKIIEKRQSVAFWCNPISGHATLYWYQQILGQGPKLLIQFQNNGVVDDSQLPKDRFSAERLKGVDSTLKIQPAKLEDSAVYLCASSLHRTSGGQFFGPGTRLTVL.

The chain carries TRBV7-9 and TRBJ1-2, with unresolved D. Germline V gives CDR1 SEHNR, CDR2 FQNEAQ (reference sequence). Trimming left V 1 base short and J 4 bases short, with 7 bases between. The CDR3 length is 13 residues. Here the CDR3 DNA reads TGTGCCAGCAGCTTAGTGTCCAGCTATGGCTACACCTTC. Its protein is CASSLVSSYGYTF.

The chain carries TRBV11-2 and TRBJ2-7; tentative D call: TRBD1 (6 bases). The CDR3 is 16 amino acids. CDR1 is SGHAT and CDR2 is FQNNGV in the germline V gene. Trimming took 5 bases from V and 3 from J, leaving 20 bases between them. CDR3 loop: CASSVGQPIRIYEQYF. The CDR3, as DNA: TGTGCCAGCAGCGTTGGACAGCCCATTCGAATCTACGAGCAGTACTTC.